What follows describes a single TCR beta chain. Its recognized antigen is unknown. The record has no base qualities; no much larger clone is one base away. Genomic DNA was isolated from the sorted cells so that the TCRbeta CDR3 region could be sequenced. The immunoSEQ Assay was used to sequence the TCRbeta CDR3 regions. TCRdb limited this immuneACCESS table to in-frame rearrangements with V and J called. A share of clones is missing; checked studies link under half to unresolved V genes, and the rest is unexplained. The table for this sample lists around 66,000 clones; about four fifths of them were counted only once. The ten largest clones take up around 4.5% of the sample. The data stem from a study of OX40 agonist ivuxolimab in advanced cancers. General notes on the study: The costimulatory receptor OX40 (CD134) was targeted by ivuxolimab, a fully human IgG2 agonistic monoclonal antibody. A male proportion of almost 85% and a mean age of about 60 years, ranging from roughly 23 to 85, were recorded for the dose-escalation cohort. The monotherapy dose-escalation portion (N of about 47 patients) of the phase I ivuxolimab trial is reported in the paper. Patients were allowed to have had prior anti-PD-1, anti-PD-L1 or anti-CTLA-4 therapy, and roughly 40% of the dose-escalation patients had been treated with checkpoint inhibitors. Peripheral TCRbeta sequencing aimed to test whether ivuxolimab altered TCR sequence diversity and caused clonal T-cell expansion. Among the approximately 54 dose-escalation patients, approximately 20 had hepatocellular carcinoma, 15 or so melanoma, 9 renal cell carcinoma and 9 head and neck cancer. Three dose-escalation patients achieved partial responses, one with hepatocellular carcinoma and two with cutaneous melanoma. Intravenous ivuxolimab was administered to patients every 2 weeks at six dose levels: 0.01, 0.1, 0.3, 1.5, 3 and 10 mg/kg. Results and caveats for the whole study, not just this receptor: After ivuxolimab, expanded clones were on average more numerous among CD8+ T cells than among CD4+ T cells. In partial responders in the 0.1-3.0 mg/kg groups, normalized peripheral clonal expansion was found to be among the lowest, especially among CD8+ T cells. At doses of 0.1 to 3.0 mg/kg, clonal expansion of both CD4+ and CD8+ blood T cells was observed from baseline to week 6. Low levels of normalized T-cell clonal expansion were also seen in some patients who did not respond. The antigen specificity of the clonally expanded peripheral T cells was not determined.

Patients with autoimmune disease history or receiving systemic immunosuppression were excluded from the trial. Peripheral blood for TCR sequencing was collected from all dose cohorts at baseline, on cycle 4 day 1, and on cycle 7 day 1. Samples came from an open-label, multicenter, first-in-human phase I dose-escalation trial of ivuxolimab. The trial enrolled adults with locally advanced or metastatic head and neck squamous cell, hepatocellular, melanoma or renal cell carcinoma. CD4+ and CD8+ T cells were sorted separately from peripheral blood before TCR sequencing. The source material was CD4+ or CD8+ T cells sorted from blood, sampled in a trial of the OX40 agonist ivuxolimab. This sequence was found in an adult with an advanced solid tumor such as melanoma, head and neck, liver or kidney cancer.

At the DNA level, the sequence is TGTGCCAGCAGCACCTCGGACAGATTCTCCTACGAGCAGTACTTC. Its translation reads: CASSTSDRFSYEQYF. The sequence joins TRBV6-5 to TRBJ2-7, with a weak D call of TRBD1 (6 bases match). The CDR3 holds 15 amino acids from the cysteine to the phenylalanine. This entry keeps only the CDR3 DNA: 45 bases, framed from base 1. The germline V gene specifies MNHEY as CDR1 and SVGAGI as CDR2. V lost 6 bases and J lost 0 bases; the stretch between them is 15 bases long.